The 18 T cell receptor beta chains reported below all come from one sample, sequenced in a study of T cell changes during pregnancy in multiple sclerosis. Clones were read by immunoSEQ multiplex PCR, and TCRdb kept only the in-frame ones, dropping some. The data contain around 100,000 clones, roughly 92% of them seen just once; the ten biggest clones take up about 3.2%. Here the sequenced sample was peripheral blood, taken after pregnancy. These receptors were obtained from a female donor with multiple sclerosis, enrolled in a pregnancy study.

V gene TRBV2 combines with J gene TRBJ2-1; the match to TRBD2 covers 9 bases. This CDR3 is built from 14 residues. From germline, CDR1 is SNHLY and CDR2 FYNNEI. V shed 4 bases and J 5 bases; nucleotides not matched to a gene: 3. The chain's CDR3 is CASSAIAGDNEQFF. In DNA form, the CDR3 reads TGTGCCAGCAGTGCAATAGCGGGGGACAATGAGCAGTTCTTC.

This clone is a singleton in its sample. CDR3 sequence reads: CASSLTTGPQHF. The CDR3 region has the DNA TGTGCCAGCAGCTTAACCACGGGGCCCCAGCATTTT. The rearrangement joins TRBV11-2 to TRBJ1-5; D remains unclear. Trimming removed 2 bases at V and 9 bases at J, with 8 bases between. The CDR3 has 12 amino acids. Germline loops: CDR1 SGHAT, CDR2 FQNNGV. The full variable domain, with the rest looked up from reference TRBV11-2 and TRBJ1-5, is EAGVAQSPRYKIIEKRQSVAFWCNPISGHATLYWYQQILGQGPKLLIQFQNNGVVDDSQLPKDRFSAERLKGVDSTLKIQPAKLEDSAVYLCASSLTTGPQHFGDGTRLSIL.

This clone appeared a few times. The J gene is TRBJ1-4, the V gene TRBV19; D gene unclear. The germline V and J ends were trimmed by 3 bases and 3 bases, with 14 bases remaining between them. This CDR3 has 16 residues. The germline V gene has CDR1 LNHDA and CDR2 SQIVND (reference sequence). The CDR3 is CASSMGVGFSNEKLFF. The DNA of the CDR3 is TGTGCCAGTAGTATGGGAGTGGGGTTCTCTAATGAAAAACTGTTTTTT. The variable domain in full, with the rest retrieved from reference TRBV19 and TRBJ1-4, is DGGITQSPKYLFRKEGQNVTLSCEQNLNHDAMYWYRQDPGQGLRLIYYSQIVNDFQKGDIAEGYSVSREKKESFPLTVTSAQKNPTAFYLCASSMGVGFSNEKLFFGSGTQLSVL.

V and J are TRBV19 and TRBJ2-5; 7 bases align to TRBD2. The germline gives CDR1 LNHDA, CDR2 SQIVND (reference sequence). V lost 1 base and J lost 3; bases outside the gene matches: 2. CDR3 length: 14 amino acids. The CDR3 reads CASSIGGGKETQYF. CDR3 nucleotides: TGTGCCAGTAGTATAGGGGGGGGGAAAGAGACCCAGTACTTC.

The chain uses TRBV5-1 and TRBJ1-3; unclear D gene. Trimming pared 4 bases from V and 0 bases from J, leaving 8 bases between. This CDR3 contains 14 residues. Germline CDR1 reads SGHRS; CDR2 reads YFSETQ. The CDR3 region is CASSTGSSGNTIYF. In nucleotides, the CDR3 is TGCGCCAGCAGCACCGGGAGCTCTGGAAACACCATATATTTT.

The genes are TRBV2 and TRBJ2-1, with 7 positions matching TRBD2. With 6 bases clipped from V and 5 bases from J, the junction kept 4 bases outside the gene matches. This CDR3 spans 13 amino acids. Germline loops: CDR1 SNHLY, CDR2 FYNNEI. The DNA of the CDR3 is TGTGCCAGCAGGCTAACTAGCGACAATGAGCAGTTCTTC. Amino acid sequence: CASRLTSDNEQFF.

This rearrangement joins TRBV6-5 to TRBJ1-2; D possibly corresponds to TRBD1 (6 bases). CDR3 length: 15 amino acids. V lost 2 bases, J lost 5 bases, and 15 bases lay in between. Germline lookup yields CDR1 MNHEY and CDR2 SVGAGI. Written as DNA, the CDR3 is TGTGCCAGCAGTTACGTCTCAGGGGATGGGTATGGCTACACCTTC. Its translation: CASSYVSGDGYGYTF.

The CDR3 is CASSLGQGNSNIQYF. The CDR3 coding sequence is TGTGCCAGCAGTCTAGGACAGGGGAATTCCAACATTCAGTACTTC. The V gene is TRBV6-5, the J gene TRBJ2-4, with 9 positions matching TRBD1. From germline, CDR1 is MNHEY and CDR2 SVGAGI. The CDR3 loop spans 15 amino acids. V dropped 5 bases and J dropped 7; count of bases not matched to a gene: 9.

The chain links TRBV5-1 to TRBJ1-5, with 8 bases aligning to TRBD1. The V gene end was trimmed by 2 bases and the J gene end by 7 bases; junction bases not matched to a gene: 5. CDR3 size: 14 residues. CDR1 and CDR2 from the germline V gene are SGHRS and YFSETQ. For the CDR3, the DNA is TGCGCCAGCAGCTTATCAGGGGGCTACCAGCCCCAGCATTTT. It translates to CASSLSGGYQPQHF.

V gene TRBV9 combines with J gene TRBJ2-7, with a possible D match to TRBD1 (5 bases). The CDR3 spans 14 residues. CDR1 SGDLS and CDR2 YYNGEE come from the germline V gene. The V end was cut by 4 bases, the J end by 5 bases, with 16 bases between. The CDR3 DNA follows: TGTGCCAGCAGCCACCCCGGAGCAGGGAACGAGCAGTACTTC. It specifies CASSHPGAGNEQYF.

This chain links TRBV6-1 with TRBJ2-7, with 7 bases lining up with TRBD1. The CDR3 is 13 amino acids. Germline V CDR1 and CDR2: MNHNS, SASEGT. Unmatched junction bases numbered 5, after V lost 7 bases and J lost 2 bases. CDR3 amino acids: CASNHRGPYEQYF. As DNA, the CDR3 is TGTGCCAGCAATCACAGGGGTCCCTACGAGCAGTACTTC.

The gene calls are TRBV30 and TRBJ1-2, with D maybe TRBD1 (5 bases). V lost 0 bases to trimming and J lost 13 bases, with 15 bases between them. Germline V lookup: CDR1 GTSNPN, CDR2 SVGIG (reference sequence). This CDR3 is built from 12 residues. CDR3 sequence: CAWSVRGRTFTF. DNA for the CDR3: TGTGCCTGGAGTGTACGTGGCAGGACATTCACCTTC.

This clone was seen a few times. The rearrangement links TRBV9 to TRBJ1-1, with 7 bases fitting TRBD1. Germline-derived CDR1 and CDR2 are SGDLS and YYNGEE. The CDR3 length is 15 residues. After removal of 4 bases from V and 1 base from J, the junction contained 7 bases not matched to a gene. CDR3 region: CASSTSHRGNTEAFF. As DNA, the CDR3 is TGTGCCAGCAGCACCTCACACAGGGGGAACACTGAAGCTTTCTTT.

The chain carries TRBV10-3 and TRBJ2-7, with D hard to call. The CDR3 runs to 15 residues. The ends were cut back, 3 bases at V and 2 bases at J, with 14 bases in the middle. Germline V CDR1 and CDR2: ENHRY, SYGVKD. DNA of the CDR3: TGTGCCATCAGTGATCAACGAGAATTGGCCTACGAGCAGTACTTC. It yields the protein CAISDQRELAYEQYF.

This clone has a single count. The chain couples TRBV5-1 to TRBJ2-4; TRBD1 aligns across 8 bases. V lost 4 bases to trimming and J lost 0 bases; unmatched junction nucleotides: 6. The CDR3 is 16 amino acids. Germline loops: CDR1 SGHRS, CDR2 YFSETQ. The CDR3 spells CASSMTGVLAKNIQYF. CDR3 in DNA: TGCGCCAGCAGCATGACAGGGGTGCTAGCCAAAAACATTCAGTACTTC.

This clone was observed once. DNA for the CDR3: TGTGCCAGTAGTGTCCAGGGGATTGAGGACGAGCAGTACTTC. Its protein is CASSVQGIEDEQYF. This sequence joins TRBV19 and TRBJ2-7; D may be TRBD1 (6 bases). The germline V gene has CDR1 LNHDA and CDR2 SQIVND (reference sequence). V dropped 5 bases and J dropped 5 bases, with 16 bases sitting between them. The CDR3 totals 14 residues.

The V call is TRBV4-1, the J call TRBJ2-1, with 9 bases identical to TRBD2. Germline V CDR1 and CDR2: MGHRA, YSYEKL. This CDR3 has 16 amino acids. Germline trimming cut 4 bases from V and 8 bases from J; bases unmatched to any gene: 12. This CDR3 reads CASSRVAGAHGDEQFF. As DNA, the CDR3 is TGCGCCAGCAGCCGAGTAGCGGGGGCCCACGGCGATGAGCAGTTCTTC.

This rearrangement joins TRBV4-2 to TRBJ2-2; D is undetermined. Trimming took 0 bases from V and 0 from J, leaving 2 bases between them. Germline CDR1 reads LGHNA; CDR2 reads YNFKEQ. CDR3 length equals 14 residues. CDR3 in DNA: TGTGCCAGCAGCCAAGACACGAACACCGGGGAGCTGTTTTTT. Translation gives CASSQDTNTGELFF.